These 13 T cell receptor beta chains originate from one sample sequenced in a study of graft-versus-host responses after intestinal transplantation. These receptors are not linked to any known antigen. Assay used: immunoSEQ multiplex PCR; TCRdb lists only in-frame clones, some missing. The table lists about 90,000 clones, about 91% of them singletons. The source was unstimulated CD8+ T cells sorted from spleen or lymph node cells, collected before intestinal transplant. The source of these receptors is a human donor who received an intestinal transplant.

The chain employs TRBV28 and TRBJ2-2; D is unresolved. The V end lost 1 base, the J end lost 2 bases, and 8 bases lay between the germline ends. This CDR3 comprises 15 residues. In germline, CDR1 is MDHEN, CDR2 SYDVKM. The CDR3 DNA reads TGTGCCAGCAGTTTATTCCGGTTCAACACCGGGGAGCTGTTTTTT. Residues: CASSLFRFNTGELFF.

This clone was seen only once. The chain combines TRBV4-1 with TRBJ1-2; D is undetermined. CDR1 MGHRA and CDR2 YSYEKL come from the germline V gene. The CDR3 length is 15 residues. Trimming cost V 2 bases and J 5 bases, with 15 bases left between them. CDR3: CASSQTDGPEYGYTF. The CDR3 region has the DNA TGCGCCAGCAGCCAAACAGATGGGCCAGAATATGGCTACACCTTC.

This sequence joins TRBV19 and TRBJ2-1; no clear D gene. The CDR3 is 13 amino acids. V shed 3 bases and J shed 2 bases, with 5 bases lying between them. Per the germline V gene, CDR1 is LNHDA and CDR2 is SQIVND (reference sequence). The CDR3 protein is CASSIRTYNEQFF. DNA of the CDR3: TGTGCCAGTAGTATCAGGACCTACAATGAGCAGTTCTTC.

This clone was detected a few times. This chain links TRBV29-1 with TRBJ2-7; 9 bases align to TRBD2. This CDR3 spans 13 amino acids. The J segment lost 2 bases and the V segment lost 6 bases, leaving 5 bases of the junction unmatched. Germline lookup yields CDR1 SQVTM and CDR2 ANQGSEA. CDR3 DNA: TGCAGCGTGTATGAGCGGGAGGCCTACGAGCAGTACTTC. The encoded protein is CSVYEREAYEQYF.

This chain connects TRBV7-9 to TRBJ1-6; D ambiguous. Trimming removed 10 bases at V and 0 bases at J, with 10 bases between. CDR1 SEHNR and CDR2 FQNEAQ come from the germline V gene (reference sequence). The CDR3 loop spans 14 amino acids. CDR3 protein: CATFPSSYNSPLHF. In nucleotides, the CDR3 is TGTGCCACCTTCCCCAGCTCCTATAATTCACCCCTCCACTTT.

The chain couples TRBV28 to TRBJ2-7; TRBD2 might be the D (6 bases). Germline-derived CDR1 and CDR2 are MDHEN and SYDVKM. CDR3 size: 11 residues. V was shortened by 8 bases and J by 3 bases, with 8 bases between the two germline ends. CDR3 residues: CASLGGYEQYF. The CDR3 DNA reads as TGTGCCAGCCTGGGGGGCTACGAGCAGTACTTC.

The chain combines TRBV27 with TRBJ2-2, with 7 bases fitting TRBD2. The CDR3 loop spans 14 amino acids. Per the germline V gene, CDR1 is MNHEY and CDR2 is SMNVEV (reference sequence). The V and J ends lost 3 bases and 4 bases, in that order; junction bases with no gene match: 2. CDR3 coding DNA: TGTGCCAGCAGTTTCCGCGGGGGCACCGGGGAGCTGTTTTTT. Protein product: CASSFRGGTGELFF.

This chain joins TRBV4-1 and TRBJ1-4; TRBD1 aligns across 7 bases. CDR1 MGHRA and CDR2 YSYEKL come from the germline V gene. This CDR3 comprises 15 residues. Trimming took 1 base from V and 6 from J; bases not matched to a gene: 5. The chain's CDR3 is CASSQVGQGDEKLFF. As DNA, the CDR3 is TGCGCCAGCAGCCAAGTTGGGCAGGGGGATGAAAAACTGTTTTTT.

The chain links TRBV30 to TRBJ1-2, with a possible D match to TRBD1 (6 bases). The CDR3 has 15 residues. The germline V gene has CDR1 GTSNPN and CDR2 SVGIG (reference sequence). The V end lost 0 bases, the J end lost 10 bases, and 21 bases lay between the germline ends. The CDR3 nucleotides read TGTGCCTGGAGTGTCTGGGCAGGACAGTTAATCCACTACACCTTC. Translating it yields CAWSVWAGQLIHYTF.

The CDR3 DNA reads as TGCGCCAGCAGCTTGGAGCGGGCGAACTATGGCTACACCTTC. Its protein product is CASSLERANYGYTF. V is TRBV5-1 and J is TRBJ1-2; D remains ambiguous. Trimming took off 0 bases at V and 2 bases at J, with 8 bases between the two ends. CDR3 length: 14 amino acids. The germline V gene encodes CDR1 SGHRS and CDR2 YFSETQ.

This sequence joins TRBV29-1 and TRBJ1-3; 8 bases align to TRBD1. Germline values: CDR1 SQVTM, CDR2 ANQGSEA. V was clipped by 0 bases and J by 0 bases; unmatched bases: 13. The CDR3 has 19 residues. CDR3 DNA: TGCAGCGTTGAAGATCGCGGGACAGGCACAATCCGCTCTGGAAACACCATATATTTT. Its translation: CSVEDRGTGTIRSGNTIYF.

CDR3 DNA: TGTGCCAGTAGTATTGGCGGGGTGGATGAAGCTTTCTTT. Translation gives CASSIGGVDEAFF. The chain recombines TRBV19 with TRBJ1-1; D is unclear. Germline-derived CDR1 and CDR2 are LNHDA and SQIVND (reference sequence). The CDR3 is made up of 13 amino acids. The ends were cut back, 3 bases at V and 7 bases at J, with 12 bases in the middle. Filled out from reference TRBV19 and TRBJ1-1, the complete variable domain reads DGGITQSPKYLFRKEGQNVTLSCEQNLNHDAMYWYRQDPGQGLRLIYYSQIVNDFQKGDIAEGYSVSREKKESFPLTVTSAQKNPTAFYLCASSIGGVDEAFFGQGTRLTVV.

This clone was seen once. For the CDR3, the DNA is TGCGCCAGCAGCTTAACGGGGAACACTGAAGCTTTCTTT. This encodes CASSLTGNTEAFF. The gene calls are TRBV5-1 and TRBJ1-1; D remains ambiguous. The V end was cut by 2 bases, the J end by 1 base, with 6 bases between. Germline loops: CDR1 SGHRS, CDR2 YFSETQ. This CDR3 contains 13 residues.